Sequencing of this T cell receptor (beta chain) was carried out in a study of vaccination and CD4 T cells after COVID-19. At the level of the study: The stimulus for the cells was overlapping spike peptides derived from SARS-CoV-2, HCoV-NL63, HCoV-OC43 and HCoV-229E.

The CDR3 covers 20 residues. From germline, CDR1 is SGHTA and CDR2 FQGNSA. Study-wide findings and caveats: Going from roughly 21 to 40, median SARS-CoV-2-reactive clonotypes did not rise significantly.

Treatment indicated: approximately nine-day PBMC culture with coronavirus spike peptide pools or control peptides (ViraFEST assay). The authors cultured around 2.1 million PBMCs per well with roughly 10 IU/ml IL-2 and roughly 9.3 ug/ml peptide pools. Sequenced with the Oncomine TCR Beta short-read assay was DNA taken from cultured CD4+ T cells. TCRdb itself ran the PCR reads through MiXCR, one entry per CDR3 protein. Of fewer than 20,000 distinct CDR3 sequences in the sample, 55% to 85% were seen once. With regard to this clonotype: Its antigen is still unknown. The junction does not match germline at one end; this may be a read error.

Sequenced material: CD4+ T cells from blood, cultured in vitro. This chain connects TRBV7-2 to TRBJ1-6; D might be TRBD1 (6 bases). The TCR comes from a human donor who had recovered from COVID-19. The CDR3 spells CASSLALSGHSSSYNLPLHF. As DNA, the CDR3 is TGTGCCAGCAGCTTAGCTTTGTCGGGACACTCAAGCTCCTATAATTTACCCCTCCACTTT.